This T cell receptor (beta chain) emerged from a study of blood T cell repertoires in COVID-19. Whole-study context: Donors in the United States, Italy and Spain gave samples during acute or convalescent COVID-19.

Per the authors' pipeline: Estimated nucleated cell counts came from reference gene primer amplification. Generated by immunoSEQ multiplex PCR, the TCRdb table keeps only in-frame clones and is missing some. D and trimming come from the DNA, and the V and J calls and clone size come from that table. The sample lists 250,000 or so clones, roughly 86% seen once, with about 8.7% in the top ten. The junction had 5 bases not matched to a gene; V was cut back by 4 bases and J by 3 bases. There are 15 residues in the CDR3. Germline loops: CDR1 SGHDT, CDR2 YYEEEE. Sequencing input: peripheral blood. The chain carries TRBV5-6 and TRBJ2-3; 10 bases map to TRBD2. The TCR originated in a man aged 35 to 55 with active or convalescent COVID-19. CDR3 DNA: TGTGCCAGCAGCGTTCCGGGACTAGCGACAGATACGCAGTATTTT. Translating it yields CASSVPGLATDTQYF.